This TCR beta chain stems from a study of blood T cell repertoires in COVID-19. Study summary: The origin of the acute and convalescent COVID-19 samples was the United States, Italy and Spain. T cells, B-cell-depleted T cells, or PBMCs provided the cDNA or gDNA that served as material.

In the authors' methods: Nucleated cell counts were estimated from reference gene primer amplification. TCRdb keeps only in-frame clones here, not all; method: immunoSEQ multiplex PCR. V, J and clone size derive from that table, while D and trimming were established from the DNA sequence. Of about 78,000 clones listed, about 92% are singletons. The CDR3 is made up of 14 amino acids. J gave up 1 base and V 6 bases, and 3 bases lay outside the gene matches. Germline CDR1 and CDR2: LNHDA and SQIVND (reference sequence). The sequence derives from a woman between 45 and 60 years old in a cohort sampled during active COVID-19. The specimen sequenced was peripheral blood. The chain employs TRBV19 and TRBJ1-3; TRBD1 matches 7 bases. The CDR3 protein is CASRTGASGNTIYF. The CDR3 DNA reads TGTGCCAGTAGAACAGGGGCATCTGGAAACACCATATATTTT.